The 17 T cell receptor beta chains in this list originate from one sample, sequenced in a study of cytomegalovirus exposure and HLA in healthy donors. It was with 60 Vbeta and 13 Jbeta primers that the PCR ran. Clones were read by immunoSEQ multiplex PCR, and TCRdb kept only the in-frame ones, dropping some. The sample contains under 200,000 clones, roughly 85% of which appear only once. Material for sequencing was PBMCs. The receptors stem from a male donor in good health and CMV-seropositive.

The gene calls are TRBV7-9 and TRBJ2-7; TRBD1 matches 8 bases. With V trimmed by 5 bases and J by 6 bases, 3 bases remained unmatched. In germline, CDR1 is SEHNR, CDR2 FQNEAQ (reference sequence). The CDR3 spans 12 residues. The CDR3 sequence: CASSPGQGEQYF. The CDR3 DNA follows: TGTGCCAGCAGCCCAGGACAGGGCGAGCAGTACTTC.

J is TRBJ1-1 and V is TRBV7-9, with D tentatively TRBD1 (5 bases). Germline CDR1 SEHNR, CDR2 FQNEAQ (reference sequence). The V and J ends lost 5 bases and 8 bases respectively, with 15 bases between them. The CDR3 totals 13 residues. The CDR3 reads CASSPYTWTEAFF. The CDR3 nucleotides are TGTGCCAGCAGCCCCTATACGTGGACAGAAGCTTTCTTT.

V usage is TRBV7-9 and J usage is TRBJ2-5; D possibly corresponds to TRBD1 (5 bases). V lost 5 bases, J lost 5 bases, and 15 bases lay in between. The germline V gene has CDR1 SEHNR and CDR2 FQNEAQ (reference sequence). This CDR3 comprises 14 residues. DNA of the CDR3: TGTGCCAGCAGCCGTTCAGGGTTCGCGGAGACCCAGTACTTC. Translating it yields CASSRSGFAETQYF.

The V call is TRBV19, the J call TRBJ1-3, with D tentatively TRBD1 (6 bases). V was clipped by 7 bases and J by 0 bases, with 16 bases between them. The CDR3 runs to 16 residues. CDR1 LNHDA and CDR2 SQIVND come from the germline V gene (reference sequence). This CDR3 is CASTLGGANSGNTIYF. In DNA form, the CDR3 reads TGTGCCAGTACCCTGGGGGGGGCGAACTCTGGAAACACCATATATTTT.

The chain links TRBV7-2 to TRBJ2-7, with 7 positions matching TRBD2. The CDR3 has 14 residues. Looked up from germline, CDR1 is SGHTA and CDR2 is FQGNSA. The V segment lost 1 base and the J segment 0 bases; nucleotides outside the gene matches: 0. This CDR3 is CASSLGLASYEQYF. The CDR3 region has the DNA TGTGCCAGCAGCTTAGGACTAGCCTCCTACGAGCAGTACTTC.

The chain has TRBV19 and TRBJ2-6; a possible D gene is TRBD1 (6 bases). Germline assignment: CDR1 LNHDA and CDR2 SQIVND (reference sequence). The CDR3 contains 17 residues. The V end lost 7 bases, the J end lost 1 base, and 17 bases lay between the germline ends. The CDR3 DNA is TGTGCCAGTAATGGACAGAGCCGCCGTTCTGGGGCCAACGTCCTGACTTTC. Its protein product is CASNGQSRRSGANVLTF.

The chain employs TRBV13 and TRBJ1-1; D not certain. This CDR3 has 16 amino acids. V was shortened by 4 bases and J by 1 base, with 16 bases between the two germline ends. The germline V gene has CDR1 PRHDT and CDR2 FYEKMQ (reference sequence). CDR3 DNA: TGTGCCAGCAGCTACTATACCGGCCGCCCGAACACTGAAGCTTTCTTT. Its translation is CASSYYTGRPNTEAFF.

The chain combines TRBV29-1 with TRBJ1-1; 8 bases fit TRBD1. The length of the CDR3 is 12 residues. Looked up from germline, CDR1 is SQVTM and CDR2 is ANQGSEA. J gave up 1 base and V 7 bases, and 2 bases lay outside the gene matches. The CDR3 nucleotides read TGCAGCGCGACAGGGGCGAACACTGAAGCTTTCTTT. This sequence encodes CSATGANTEAFF.

This chain connects TRBV7-2 to TRBJ2-7; TRBD2 matches at 7 bases. CDR3 length: 16 amino acids. Unmatched junction bases numbered 15, after V lost 5 bases and J lost 5 bases. CDR1 and CDR2 (germline): SGHTA, FQGNSA. The CDR3 region is CASSPRGRERTHEQYF. CDR3 DNA: TGTGCCAGCAGCCCTCGGGGGAGGGAGAGGACCCACGAGCAGTACTTC.

The V call is TRBV15, the J call TRBJ2-7; 8 nucleotides line up with TRBD1. CDR1 LNHNV and CDR2 YYDKDF come from the germline V gene (reference sequence). V gave up 0 bases and J gave up 4 bases; unmatched junction bases: 5. CDR3 size: 15 residues. CDR3 nucleotides: TGTGCCACCAGCAGAGATAGGACAGGGTATTACGAGCAGTACTTC. Translation: CATSRDRTGYYEQYF.

With regard to this clone: The sample holds other DNA sequences that translate to the same CDR3. The rearrangement links TRBV5-1 to TRBJ1-1; maybe TRBD1 (6 bases). The CDR3 runs 12 residues. Trimming removed 0 bases at V and 7 bases at J, with 7 bases between. Germline lookup yields CDR1 SGHRS and CDR2 YFSETQ. The CDR3 coding sequence is TGCGCCAGCAGCTTGGAAGGGGGTGAAGCTTTCTTT. This translates into CASSLEGGEAFF.

This clone was seen more than once but under ten times. The chain is built from TRBV27 and TRBJ2-1; 8 positions agree with TRBD2. The CDR3 extends over 14 amino acids. Losses at the gene ends were 0 bases for V and 7 bases for J; bases not matched to a gene: 2. The germline V gene encodes CDR1 MNHEY and CDR2 SMNVEV (reference sequence). The chain's CDR3 is CASSLSAGGNEQFF. The DNA of the CDR3 is TGTGCCAGCAGTTTATCCGCGGGAGGAAATGAGCAGTTCTTC.

V is TRBV7-9 and J is TRBJ2-7; TRBD1 might be the D (6 bases). Trimming pared 5 bases from V and 4 bases from J, leaving 18 bases between. Germline assignment: CDR1 SEHNR and CDR2 FQNEAQ (reference sequence). The CDR3 runs 15 residues. Written as DNA, the CDR3 is TGTGCCAGCAGCCCCAGGGGAATTCGGAGTTACGAGCAGTACTTC. Translating it yields CASSPRGIRSYEQYF.

V usage is TRBV21-1 and J usage is TRBJ1-5; the table's D call TRBD1 went unverified against the DNA. TRBV21-1 is given as a pseudogene. The CDR3 totals 16 residues. The chain's CDR3 is CASSPGQVPYNQPQHF. The CDR3 coding sequence is TGTGCCAGCAGCCCCGGACAGGTGCCCTACAATCAGCCCCAGCATTTT.

The chain has TRBV29-1 and TRBJ1-5; TRBD1 might be the D (5 bases). The V gene's germline CDR1 is SQVTM and CDR2 ANQGSEA. CDR3 size: 13 residues. The V end lost 4 bases, the J end lost 7 bases, and 14 bases lay between the germline ends. CDR3 amino acids: CSVAWGFDQPQHF. DNA for the CDR3: TGCAGCGTTGCCTGGGGCTTTGACCAGCCCCAGCATTTT.

This sequence joins TRBV5-1 and TRBJ2-1; TRBD2 might be the D (6 bases). V was clipped by 4 bases and J by 4 bases, with 18 bases between them. The CDR3 runs 16 residues. The germline gives CDR1 SGHRS, CDR2 YFSETQ. CDR3 sequence reads: CASSSGSAGNYNEQFF. CDR3 DNA: TGCGCCAGCAGCAGTGGCTCAGCGGGTAATTACAATGAGCAGTTCTTC.

This chain links TRBV29-1 with TRBJ2-2, with a possible D match to TRBD1 (7 bases). This CDR3 spans 15 amino acids. With 7 bases removed from V and 3 bases from J, the gap between germline ends came to 18 bases. Germline V lookup: CDR1 SQVTM, CDR2 ANQGSEA. The CDR3 coding sequence is TGCAGCGCCTCGGAGGGGGCTATCGACACCGGGGAGCTGTTTTTT. It translates to CSASEGAIDTGELFF.